The rows below give T cell receptor beta chains drawn from one sample of a study of beta chain features in type 1 diabetes. Generated by immunoSEQ multiplex PCR, the TCRdb table keeps only in-frame clones and is missing some. The table has about 240,000 clones, 25% to 30% seen once. The sequencing input was central memory CD4+ T cells from blood. These TCRs come from a man aged 30 to 39 in good health. CDR3s include the opening cysteine and the closing phenylalanine or tryptophan. A D gene is named only where the DNA matches it firmly. Rows give clone size only sometimes, using once, few, many, or a class for an expanded clone.

v_call: TRBV6-5
j_call: TRBJ1-1
clone_size: .
d_call: .
cdr3_nt: TGTGCCAGCAGTTACAGGAACACTGAAGCTTTCTTT
cdr3_aa: CASSYRNTEAFF

v_call: TRBV7-8
j_call: TRBJ2-1
clone_size: .
d_call: TRBD2
cdr3_nt: TGTGCCAGCAGCTTTGGCGGGAGAGGGGAAAATGAGCAGTTCTTC
cdr3_aa: CASSFGGRGENEQFF

v_call: TRBV28
j_call: TRBJ1-5
clone_size: .
d_call: TRBD1
cdr3_nt: TGTGCCAGCAGCTCCCTCGGGACAGGTTATCAGCCCCAGCATTTT
cdr3_aa: CASSSLGTGYQPQHF

v_call: TRBV6-4
j_call: TRBJ2-1
clone_size: few
d_call: .
cdr3_nt: TGTGCCAGCAGTGTACTTGGGGATCGGCCCCAAGAGCAGTTCTTC
cdr3_aa: CASSVLGDRPQEQFF

v_call: TRBV7-2
j_call: TRBJ2-1
clone_size: medium-sized
d_call: .
cdr3_nt: TGTGCCAGCAGCCGCACTTGGGATGAGCAGTTCTTC
cdr3_aa: CASSRTWDEQFF

v_call: TRBV6-1
j_call: TRBJ2-7
clone_size: .
d_call: TRBD1
cdr3_nt: TGTGCCAGCAGCGGACAACGGGACAGCGAGCAGTACTTC
cdr3_aa: CASSGQRDSEQYF

v_call: TRBV2
j_call: TRBJ2-7
clone_size: .
d_call: .
cdr3_nt: TGTGCCAGCAGGGACAGTCAGTACTCCTACGAGCAGTACTTC
cdr3_aa: CASRDSQYSYEQYF

v_call: TRBV4-1
j_call: TRBJ2-3
clone_size: .
d_call: TRBD1
cdr3_nt: TGCGCCAGCAGCCAAGATCGTGGGACAGGGGACACAGATACGCAGTATTTT
cdr3_aa: CASSQDRGTGDTDTQYF

v_call: TRBV30
j_call: TRBJ2-7
clone_size: .
d_call: .
cdr3_nt: TGTGCCTGGAGTGTAGGCACCACCTACGAGCAGTACTTC
cdr3_aa: CAWSVGTTYEQYF

v_call: TRBV29-1
j_call: TRBJ2-5
clone_size: few
d_call: .
cdr3_nt: TGCAGCGTTGAAAGGGGGATGGGAGAGACCCAGTACTTC
cdr3_aa: CSVERGMGETQYF

v_call: TRBV6-1
j_call: TRBJ2-1
clone_size: .
d_call: .
cdr3_nt: TGTGCCAGCAGCGGCCTAAACTATGAGCAGTTCTTC
cdr3_aa: CASSGLNYEQFF

v_call: TRBV5-4
j_call: TRBJ2-5
clone_size: .
d_call: .
cdr3_nt: TGTGCCAGCAGCCCCGCGAGGAGGGAAGAGACCCAGTACTTC
cdr3_aa: CASSPARREETQYF

v_call: TRBV5-4
j_call: TRBJ2-1
clone_size: few
d_call: .
cdr3_nt: TGTGCCAGCAGCTTGCAACGGGGAGCCCTCAATGAGCAGTTCTTC
cdr3_aa: CASSLQRGALNEQFF

v_call: TRBV5-1
j_call: TRBJ2-7
clone_size: .
d_call: .
cdr3_nt: TGCGCCAGCAGCTTGGATCCGGTGAGCTCCTACGAGCAGTACTTC
cdr3_aa: CASSLDPVSSYEQYF

v_call: TRBV10-3
j_call: TRBJ1-1
clone_size: few
d_call: .
cdr3_nt: TGTGCCATCAGTGCAATTATCAGTAACACTGAAGCTTTCTTT
cdr3_aa: CAISAIISNTEAFF

v_call: TRBV10-3
j_call: TRBJ2-7
clone_size: few
d_call: TRBD2
cdr3_nt: TGTGCCATCAGGGGACGGGGGGAGTACGAGCAGTACTTC
cdr3_aa: CAIRGRGEYEQYF

v_call: TRBV30
j_call: TRBJ1-3
clone_size: few
d_call: TRBD1
cdr3_nt: TGTGCCTGGAGCGACGTCACCTGGCAGGGGGTTGGAAACACCATATATTTT
cdr3_aa: CAWSDVTWQGVGNTIYF